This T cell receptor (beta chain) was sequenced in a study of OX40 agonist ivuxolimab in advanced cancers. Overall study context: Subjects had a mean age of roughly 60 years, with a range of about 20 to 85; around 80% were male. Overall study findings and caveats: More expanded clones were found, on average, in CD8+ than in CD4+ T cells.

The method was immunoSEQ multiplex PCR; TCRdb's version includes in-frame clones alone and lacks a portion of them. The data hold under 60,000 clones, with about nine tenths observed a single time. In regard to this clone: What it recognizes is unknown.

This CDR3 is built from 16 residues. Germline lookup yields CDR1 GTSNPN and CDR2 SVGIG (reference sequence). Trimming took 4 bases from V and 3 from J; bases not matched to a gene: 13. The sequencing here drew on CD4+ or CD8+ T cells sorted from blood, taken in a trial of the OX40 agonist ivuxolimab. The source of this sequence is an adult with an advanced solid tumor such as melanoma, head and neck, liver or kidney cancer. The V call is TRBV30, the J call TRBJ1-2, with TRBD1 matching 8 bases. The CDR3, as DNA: TGTGCCTGGACCCCCGCCGGGGGACAGGATTACTATGGCTACACCTTC. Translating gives CAWTPAGGQDYYGYTF. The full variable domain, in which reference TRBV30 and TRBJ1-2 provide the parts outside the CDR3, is SQTIHQWPATLVQPVGSPLSLECTVEGTSNPNLYWYRQAAGRGLQLLFYSVGIGQISSEVPQNLSASRPQDRQFILSSKKLLLSDSGFYLCAWTPAGGQDYYGYTFGSGTRLTVV.